This note documents a single T cell receptor beta chain sequence. Its antigen is currently unknown. Sample-barcoded 5' priming and a J-beta primer mix drove a second PCR of about 6 to 12 cycles. TCRdb recomputed calls from the 5' RACE reads with MiXCR, one row per CDR3 protein. The table includes 1.5 million to 2 million distinct CDR3 sequences, roughly 52% detected once. This sample was included in a study of blood T cells in healthy people across ages. Study-level information: Researchers report that template switching captured about one barcoded beta molecule per two T cells.

V shed 6 bases and J shed 0 bases, with 14 bases lying between them. This CDR3 comprises 14 residues. CDR1 and CDR2 (germline): DFQATT, SNEGSKA (reference sequence). General study results and limits: In these data, TCR beta diversity tracked strongly with naive T cell percentage.

The sequence derives from a woman in her thirties or forties in good health. Sequencing was performed on blood. This chain connects TRBV20-1 to TRBJ1-1, with a tentative D call TRBD1 (6 bases). CDR3 in DNA: TGCAGTGCCGGGGGACAAAGCATGAACACTGAAGCTTTCTTT. It specifies CSAGGQSMNTEAFF.